The present T cell receptor (beta chain) was sequenced within a study of blood T cell repertoires in COVID-19. Study in general: The analysed material was cDNA or gDNA that came from T cells, B-cell-depleted T cells, or PBMCs.

The V gene lost 5 bases and the J gene lost 6 bases, with 10 bases spanning the gap. CDR1 is KGHSH, CDR2 LQKENI, per germline. The CDR3 covers 13 residues. In the source study's methods: Cell counts per sample came from amplifying reference gene primers. The method was immunoSEQ multiplex PCR; TCRdb's version includes in-frame clones alone and lacks a portion of them. D and trimming were read from the DNA, whereas the V and J calls and clone size are those reported in that table. Of 45,000 to 55,000 clones in the sample, more than 65% were seen once. The table lists this clone with a count of one. This TCR came from a woman in her seventies with acute or convalescent COVID-19. This rearrangement joins TRBV18 to TRBJ1-4, with a tentative D call TRBD1 (6 bases). The sequenced sample was peripheral blood. The CDR3 region is CASSKDSYEKLFF. CDR3 bases: TGTGCCAGCTCAAAGGACAGCTATGAAAAACTGTTTTTT.